The entry below gives a single T cell receptor (beta chain) sequence along with its context. Its antigen is not known. These data are taken from a study of PD-1 blockade in classical Hodgkin lymphoma. Deletions cut 4 bases from V and 4 bases from J, with 11 bases between. CDR1 is MNHEY and CDR2 is SVGAGI in the germline V gene. The CDR3 runs to 13 residues. Time point here: cycle 4 day 1 (C4D1), after more than five weeks of nivolumab. Brentuximab vedotin exposure varied, and every patient relapsed after autologous stem cell transplantation. Study results and limitations: TCR diversity rose significantly by C4D1 in CD4+ but not CD8+ cells. Baseline diversity resembling that of newly diagnosed patients was seen in complete responders. Nivolumab starters within 1 year of ASCT were excluded. Baseline TCR diversity was reportedly lower in newly diagnosed patients than healthy donors.

Clones were read by immunoSEQ multiplex PCR, and TCRdb kept only the in-frame ones, dropping some. The top ten hold about a sixth of the sample, which has tens of thousands of clones, around 77% seen once. The chain has TRBV6-5 and TRBJ2-7, with D possibly matching TRBD1 (6 bases). The TCR was taken from a human donor with classical Hodgkin lymphoma. The sequences come from peripheral blood mononuclear cells (PBMCs), collected before the fourth cycle of nivolumab. CDR3 nucleotide sequence: TGTGCCAGCAGTTGGGCCAGGGGTTACGAGCAGTACTTC. Translated: CASSWARGYEQYF.